This TCR beta chain stems from a study of shared clonotypes between healthy human individuals. Cells designated naive CD8 were CD45RO-negative and were positively selected for CCR7, with terminally differentiated effector memory CD45RA+ cells excluded. Each subset's genomic DNA was split evenly across several immunoSEQ plates. Using immunoSEQ multiplex PCR, the repertoire was profiled, and TCRdb retains in-frame clones only, with some absent. Here the sample spans 760,000 or so clones, just over 95% being singletons. Germline trimming cut 0 bases from V and 5 bases from J; bases unmatched to any gene: 10. Germline assignment: CDR1 MNHNS and CDR2 SASEGT. This CDR3 has 17 amino acids. Study results and limitations: With a few donors compared, 5% to 5.5% of naive CD4 clonotypes were shared.

Concerning this clone: What it recognizes is unknown.

This chain connects TRBV6-1 to TRBJ2-7, with 10 bases that match TRBD2. Sequencing was performed on naive CD8+ T cells sorted from blood. This clonotype originated in a man in his thirties or forties in good health. The CDR3 protein is CASSEAMVLAGEDEQYF. In DNA, the CDR3 is TGTGCCAGCAGTGAAGCGATGGTTCTAGCGGGAGAGGACGAGCAGTACTTC.